What follows describes a single T cell receptor beta chain. This record comes from a study of blood T cells in healthy people across ages. A second about 7 to 11 cycle PCR used barcoded and J-beta primers. In TCRdb, the 5' RACE reads were re-called with MiXCR into one record per CDR3 protein. The top ten clones hold 35% to 40% of a sample with approximately 600,000 distinct CDR3 sequences, under 70% of them seen once. The sample taken for sequencing was blood. The clonotype comes from a man between 60 and 75 years old in good health.

The CDR3 DNA reads as TGCAGCGTTGACCGGGACAGGGTGGGTGCCACTGAAGCTTTCTTT. It yields the protein CSVDRDRVGATEAFF. The V gene is TRBV29-1, the J gene TRBJ1-1; the match to TRBD1 covers 9 bases. This CDR3 has 15 residues. V lost 3 bases and J lost 4; bases outside the gene matches: 9. The germline gives CDR1 SQVTM, CDR2 ANQGSEA.